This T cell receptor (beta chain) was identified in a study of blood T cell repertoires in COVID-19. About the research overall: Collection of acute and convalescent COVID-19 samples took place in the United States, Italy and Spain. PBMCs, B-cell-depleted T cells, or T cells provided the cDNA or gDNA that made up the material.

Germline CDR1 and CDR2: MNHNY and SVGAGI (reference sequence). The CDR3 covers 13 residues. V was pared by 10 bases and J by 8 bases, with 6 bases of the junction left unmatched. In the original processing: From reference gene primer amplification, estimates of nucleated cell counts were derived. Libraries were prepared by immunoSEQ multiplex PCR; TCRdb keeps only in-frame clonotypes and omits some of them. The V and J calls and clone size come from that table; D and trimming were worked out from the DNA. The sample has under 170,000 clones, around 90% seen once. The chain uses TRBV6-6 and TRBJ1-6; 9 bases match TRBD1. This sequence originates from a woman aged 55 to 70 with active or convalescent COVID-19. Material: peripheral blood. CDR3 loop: CAISGQGHSPLHF. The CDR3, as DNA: TGTGCCATCTCGGGACAGGGCCATTCACCCCTCCACTTT.